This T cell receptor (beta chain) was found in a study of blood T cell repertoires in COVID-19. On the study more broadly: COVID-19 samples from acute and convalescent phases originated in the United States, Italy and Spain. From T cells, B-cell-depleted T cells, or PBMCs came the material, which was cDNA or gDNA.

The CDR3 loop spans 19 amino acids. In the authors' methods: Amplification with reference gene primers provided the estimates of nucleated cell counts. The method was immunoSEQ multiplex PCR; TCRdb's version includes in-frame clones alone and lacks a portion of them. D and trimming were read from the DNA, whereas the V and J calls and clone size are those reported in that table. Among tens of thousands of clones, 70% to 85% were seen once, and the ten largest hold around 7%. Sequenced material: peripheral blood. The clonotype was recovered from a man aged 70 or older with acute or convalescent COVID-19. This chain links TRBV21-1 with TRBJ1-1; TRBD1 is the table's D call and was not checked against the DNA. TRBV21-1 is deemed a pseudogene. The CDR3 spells CASSDRDRPEGPMNTEAFF. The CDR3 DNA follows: TGTGCCAGCAGCGACCGGGACAGGCCCGAGGGGCCCATGAACACTGAAGCTTTCTTT.